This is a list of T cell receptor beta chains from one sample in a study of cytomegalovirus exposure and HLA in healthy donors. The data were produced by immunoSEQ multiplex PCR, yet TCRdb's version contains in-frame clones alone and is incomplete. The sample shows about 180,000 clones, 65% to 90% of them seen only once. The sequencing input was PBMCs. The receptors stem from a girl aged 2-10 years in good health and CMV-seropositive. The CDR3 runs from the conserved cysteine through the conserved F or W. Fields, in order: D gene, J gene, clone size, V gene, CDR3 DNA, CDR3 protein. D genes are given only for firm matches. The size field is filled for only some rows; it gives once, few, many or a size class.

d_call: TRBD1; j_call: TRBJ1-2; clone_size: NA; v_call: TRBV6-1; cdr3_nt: TGTGCCAGCAGATCCAGGGGGCGAGGGTATGGCTACACCTTC; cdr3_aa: CASRSRGRGYGYTF
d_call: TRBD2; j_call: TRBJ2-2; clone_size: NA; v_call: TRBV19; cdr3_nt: TGTGCCAGTAGTATAGATCCTGGAGTAGCGGGAGCCTCCGGGGAGCTGTTTTTT; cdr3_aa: CASSIDPGVAGASGELFF
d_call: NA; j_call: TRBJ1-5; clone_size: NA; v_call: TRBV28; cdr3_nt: TGTGCCAGCAGTGAATCGACGGGGAGCAATCAGCCCCAGCATTTT; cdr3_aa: CASSESTGSNQPQHF
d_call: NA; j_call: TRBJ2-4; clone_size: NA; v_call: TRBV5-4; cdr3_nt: TGTGCCAGCAGCATCCGGGACAATAAGATTAGCCAAAGGAGCATTCAGTACTTC; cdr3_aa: CASSIRDNKISQRSIQYF
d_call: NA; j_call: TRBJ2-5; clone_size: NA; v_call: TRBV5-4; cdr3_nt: TGTGCCAGCAGCTTGTCTAGCTTACAAGAGACCCAGTACTTC; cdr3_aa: CASSLSSLQETQYF
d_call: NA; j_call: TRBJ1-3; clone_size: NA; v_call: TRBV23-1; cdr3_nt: TGCGCTCTCGGGGGGGCCTGCTCTGGAAACACCATATATTTT; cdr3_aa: CALGGACSGNTIYF
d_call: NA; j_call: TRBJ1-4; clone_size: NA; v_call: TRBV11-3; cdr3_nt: TGTGCCAGCAGCTTAGGGGGCGAAAAACTGTTTTTT; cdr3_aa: CASSLGGEKLFF
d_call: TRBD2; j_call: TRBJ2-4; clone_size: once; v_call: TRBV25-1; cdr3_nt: TGTGCCAGCAGTCTCACGGGGGGTGAAAACATTCAGTACTTC; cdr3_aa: CASSLTGGENIQYF
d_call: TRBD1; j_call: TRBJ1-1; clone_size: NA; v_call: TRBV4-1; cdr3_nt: TGCGCCAGCAATAGCCCAGGGGGCTTGAACACTGAAGCTTTCTTT; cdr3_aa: CASNSPGGLNTEAFF
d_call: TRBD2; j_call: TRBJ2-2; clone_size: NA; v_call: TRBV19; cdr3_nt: TGTGCCAGTAGACTAGCGGAAAACACCGGGGAGCTGTTTTTT; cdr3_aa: CASRLAENTGELFF
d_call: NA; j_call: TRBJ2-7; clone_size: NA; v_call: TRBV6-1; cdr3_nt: TGTGCCAGCAGTGAATCGGGCAGGGAAACGAACGAGCAGTACTTC; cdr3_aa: CASSESGRETNEQYF
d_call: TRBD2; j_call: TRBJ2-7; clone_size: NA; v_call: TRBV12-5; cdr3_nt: TGTGCTAGTGGTTCAGAGCGGGATCGTGCCCGGCAGTACTTC; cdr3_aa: CASGSERDRARQYF
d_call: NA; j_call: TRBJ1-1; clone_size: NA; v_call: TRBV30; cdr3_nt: TGTGCCTGGAGATTAGAGATGAACACTGAAGCTTTCTTT; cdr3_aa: CAWRLEMNTEAFF
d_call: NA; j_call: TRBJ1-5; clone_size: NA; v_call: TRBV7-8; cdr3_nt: TGTGCCAGCAGCCAAGACCGGGAACGGCCCCAGCATTTT; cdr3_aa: CASSQDRERPQHF
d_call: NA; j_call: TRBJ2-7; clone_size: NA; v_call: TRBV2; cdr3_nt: TGTGCCAGCTACCGCAACCCAGGGCCGTCTACCTACGAGCAGTACTTC; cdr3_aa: CASYRNPGPSTYEQYF
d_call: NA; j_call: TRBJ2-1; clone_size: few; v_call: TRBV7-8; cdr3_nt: TGTGCCAGCAGCCCCCTCTTGAATGAGCAGTTCTTC; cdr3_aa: CASSPLLNEQFF
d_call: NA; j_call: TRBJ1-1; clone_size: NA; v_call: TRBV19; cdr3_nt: TGTGCCAGTAGTCTGAACTTAGGCCGGGGGGCTTTCTTT; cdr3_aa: CASSLNLGRGAFF
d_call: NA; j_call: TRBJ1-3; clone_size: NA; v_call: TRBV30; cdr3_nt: TGTGCCTGGAGTGTAGAGATGCAACGCTCTGGAAACACCATATATTTT; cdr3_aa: CAWSVEMQRSGNTIYF
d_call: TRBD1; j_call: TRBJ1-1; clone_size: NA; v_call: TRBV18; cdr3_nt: TGTGCCAGCTCACCCCCCGGGACAGGGACTGAAGCTTTCTTT; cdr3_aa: CASSPPGTGTEAFF
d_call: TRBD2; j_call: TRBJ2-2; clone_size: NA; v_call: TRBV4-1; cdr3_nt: TGCGCCAGCAGCCAAGGGGTTAGCGGGAAGGGGGAGCTGTTTTTT; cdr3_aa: CASSQGVSGKGELFF
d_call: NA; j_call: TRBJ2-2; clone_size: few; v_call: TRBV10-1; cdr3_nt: TGCGCCAGCAGCGGAGACACCGGGGAGCTGTTTTTT; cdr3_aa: CASSGDTGELFF
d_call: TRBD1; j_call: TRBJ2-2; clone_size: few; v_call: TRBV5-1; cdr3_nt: TGCGCCAGCAGCTTCCGGGACAGGGGGGCCGGGGAGCTGTTTTTT; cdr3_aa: CASSFRDRGAGELFF
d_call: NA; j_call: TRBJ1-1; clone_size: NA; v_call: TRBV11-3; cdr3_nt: TGTGCCAGCAGCTCAACAACAGGTTCAAGGAACACTGAAGCTTTCTTT; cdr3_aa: CASSSTTGSRNTEAFF
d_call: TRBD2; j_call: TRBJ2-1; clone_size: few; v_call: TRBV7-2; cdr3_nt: TGTGCCAGCAGCATTAGCGGGGGGGTTTCCTACAATGAGCAGTTCTTC; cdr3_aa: CASSISGGVSYNEQFF
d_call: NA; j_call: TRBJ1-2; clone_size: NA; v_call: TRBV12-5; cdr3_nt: TGTGCTAGTGGTTTGTATCCCGGGACATGGTGTGGCTACACCTTC; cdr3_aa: CASGLYPGTWCGYTF
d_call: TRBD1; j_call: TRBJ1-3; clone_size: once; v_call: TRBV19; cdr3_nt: TGTGCCAGTTCAGGACAGGGCTCTGGAAACACCATATATTTT; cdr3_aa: CASSGQGSGNTIYF
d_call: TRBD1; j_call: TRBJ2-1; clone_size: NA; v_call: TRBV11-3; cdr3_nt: TGTGCCAGTCTTCAGGGGGATGAGCAGTTCTTC; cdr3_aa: CASLQGDEQFF
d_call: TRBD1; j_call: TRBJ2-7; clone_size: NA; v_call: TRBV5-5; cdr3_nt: TGTGCCAGCAGCTCGGGACAGGGGTACTACGAGCAGTACTTC; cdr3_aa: CASSSGQGYYEQYF
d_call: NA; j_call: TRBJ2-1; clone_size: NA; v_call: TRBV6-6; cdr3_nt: TGTGCCAGTAAGATTCTTCCCAGCGGAGTGGGTGAGCAGTTCTTC; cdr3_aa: CASKILPSGVGEQFF
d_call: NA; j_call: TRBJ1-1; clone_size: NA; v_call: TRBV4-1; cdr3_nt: TGCGCCAGCAGCCAAGAAAATCGGGTCCTGGAACTGGAGGAAGCTTTCTTT; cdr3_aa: CASSQENRVLELEEAFF
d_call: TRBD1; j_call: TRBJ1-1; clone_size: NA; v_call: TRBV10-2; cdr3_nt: TGCGCCAGCAGCCGGACAGGGCTCACTGAAGCTTTCTTT; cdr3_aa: CASSRTGLTEAFF
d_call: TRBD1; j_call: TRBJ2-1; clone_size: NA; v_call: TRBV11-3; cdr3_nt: TGTGCCAGCAGCCTCGGGGGGACAGGGCGGGTTGAGCAGTTCTTC; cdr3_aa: CASSLGGTGRVEQFF
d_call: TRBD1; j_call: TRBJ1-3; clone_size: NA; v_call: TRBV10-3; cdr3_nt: TGTGCCATCAGTGACCTCATCCGCGGACAGGTCTCAGCCTCTGGAAACACCATATATTTT; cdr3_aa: CAISDLIRGQVSASGNTIYF
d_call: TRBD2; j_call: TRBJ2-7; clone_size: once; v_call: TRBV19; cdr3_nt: TGTGCCAGTAGTAAGGGACTAGCGGGTCCCTACGAGCAGTACTTC; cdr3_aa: CASSKGLAGPYEQYF
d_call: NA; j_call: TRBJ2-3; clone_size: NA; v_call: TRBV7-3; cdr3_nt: TGTGCCAGCAGCTTATCTGAGGCGGGCACAGATACGCAGTATTTT; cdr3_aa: CASSLSEAGTDTQYF
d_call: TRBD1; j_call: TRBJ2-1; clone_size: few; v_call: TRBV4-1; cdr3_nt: TGCGCCAGCAGCCAGAGGGGACAGTCCAATGAGCAGTTCTTC; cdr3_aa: CASSQRGQSNEQFF
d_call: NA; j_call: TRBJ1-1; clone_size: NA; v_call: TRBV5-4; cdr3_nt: TGTGCCAGCAGCTTACCGGACAGCGGGAGCACTGAAGCTTTCTTT; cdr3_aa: CASSLPDSGSTEAFF
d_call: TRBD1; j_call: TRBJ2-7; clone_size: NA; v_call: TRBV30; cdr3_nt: TGTGCCTGGAATCGGGACAGTCTATCCTACGAGCAGTACTTT; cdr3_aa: CAWNRDSLSYEQYF
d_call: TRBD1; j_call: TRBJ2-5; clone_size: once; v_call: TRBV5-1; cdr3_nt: TGCGCCAGCAGCTTGGAGGGACAGGGATTGGGAGAGCAGTACTTC; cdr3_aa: CASSLEGQGLGEQYF
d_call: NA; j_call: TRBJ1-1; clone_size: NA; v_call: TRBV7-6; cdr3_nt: TGTGCCAGCAGCTCAAAACTAGGGTTTGGGTTTTTGACTGAAGCTTTCTTT; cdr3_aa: CASSSKLGFGFLTEAFF
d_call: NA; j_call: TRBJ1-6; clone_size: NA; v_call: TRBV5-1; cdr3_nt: TGCGCCAGCAGCCCCAATAATTCACCCCTCCACTTT; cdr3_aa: CASSPNNSPLHF
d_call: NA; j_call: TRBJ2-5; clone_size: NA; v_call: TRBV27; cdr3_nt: TGTGCCAGCAGTACGGACTCCCAAGAGACCCAGTACTTC; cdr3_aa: CASSTDSQETQYF
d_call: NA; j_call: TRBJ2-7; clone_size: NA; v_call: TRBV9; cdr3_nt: TGTGCCAGCGAGGGGGCGGGAGGAGTACGGGAGCAGTACTTC; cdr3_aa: CASEGAGGVREQYF